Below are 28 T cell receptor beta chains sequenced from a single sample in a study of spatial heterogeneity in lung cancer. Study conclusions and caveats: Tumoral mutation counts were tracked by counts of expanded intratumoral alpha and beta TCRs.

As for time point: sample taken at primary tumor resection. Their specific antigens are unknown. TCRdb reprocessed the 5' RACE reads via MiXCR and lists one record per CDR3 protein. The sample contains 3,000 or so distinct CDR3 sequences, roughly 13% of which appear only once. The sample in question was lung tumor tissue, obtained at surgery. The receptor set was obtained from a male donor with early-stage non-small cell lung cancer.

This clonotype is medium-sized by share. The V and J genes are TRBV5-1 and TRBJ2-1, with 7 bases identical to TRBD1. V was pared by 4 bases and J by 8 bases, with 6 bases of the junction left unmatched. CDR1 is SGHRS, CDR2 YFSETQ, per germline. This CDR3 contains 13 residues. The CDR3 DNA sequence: TGCGCCAGCAGCCTGGGACAGAGGGATGAGCAGTTCTTC. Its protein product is CASSLGQRDEQFF.

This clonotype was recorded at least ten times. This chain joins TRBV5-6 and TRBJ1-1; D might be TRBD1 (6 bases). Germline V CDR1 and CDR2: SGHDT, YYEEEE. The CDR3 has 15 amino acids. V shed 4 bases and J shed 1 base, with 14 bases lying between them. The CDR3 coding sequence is TGTGCCAGCAGCAGGGGGTCTACAGGGAACACTGAAGCTTTCTTT. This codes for CASSRGSTGNTEAFF.

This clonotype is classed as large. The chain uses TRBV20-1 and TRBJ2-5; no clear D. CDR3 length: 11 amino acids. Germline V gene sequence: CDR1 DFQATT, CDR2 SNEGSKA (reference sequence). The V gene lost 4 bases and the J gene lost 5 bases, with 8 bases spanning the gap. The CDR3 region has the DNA TGCAGTGCTACCGAACGGGAGACCCAGTACTTC. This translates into CSATERETQYF.

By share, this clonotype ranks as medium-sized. The CDR3 is CASSRPLGYPNEQFF. The DNA of the CDR3 is TGTGCCAGCAGCCGACCCCTGGGCTACCCCAATGAGCAGTTCTTC. The chain employs TRBV27 and TRBJ2-1; the D is unclear. The CDR3 is 15 amino acids. CDR1 and CDR2 (germline): MNHEY, SMNVEV (reference sequence). Trimming pared 6 bases from V and 6 bases from J, leaving 18 bases between.

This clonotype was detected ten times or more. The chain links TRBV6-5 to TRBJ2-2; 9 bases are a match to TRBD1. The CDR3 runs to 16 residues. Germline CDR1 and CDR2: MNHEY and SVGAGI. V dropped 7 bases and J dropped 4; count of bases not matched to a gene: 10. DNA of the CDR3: TGTGCCAGCACTTTACAGGGGGCGTCGGGCACCGGGGAGCTGTTTTTT. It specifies CASTLQGASGTGELFF.

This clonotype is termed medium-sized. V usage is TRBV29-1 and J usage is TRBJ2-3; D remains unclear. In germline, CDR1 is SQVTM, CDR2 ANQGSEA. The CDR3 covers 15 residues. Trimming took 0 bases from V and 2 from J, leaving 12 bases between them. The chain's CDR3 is CSVEDPEQVTDTQYF. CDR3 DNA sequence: TGCAGCGTTGAAGATCCGGAGCAGGTCACAGATACGCAGTATTTT.

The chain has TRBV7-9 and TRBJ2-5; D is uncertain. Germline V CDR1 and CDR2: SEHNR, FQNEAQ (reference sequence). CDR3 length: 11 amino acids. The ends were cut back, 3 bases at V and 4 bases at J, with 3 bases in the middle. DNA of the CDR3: TGTGCCAGCAGCTTCCTAGAGACCCAGTACTTC. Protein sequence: CASSFLETQYF. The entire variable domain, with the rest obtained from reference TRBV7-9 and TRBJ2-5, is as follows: DTGVSQNPRHKITKRGQNVTFRCDPISEHNRLYWYRQTLGQGPEFLTYFQNEAQLEKSRLLSDRFSAERPKGSFSTLEIQRTEQGDSAMYLCASSFLETQYFGPGTRLLVL.

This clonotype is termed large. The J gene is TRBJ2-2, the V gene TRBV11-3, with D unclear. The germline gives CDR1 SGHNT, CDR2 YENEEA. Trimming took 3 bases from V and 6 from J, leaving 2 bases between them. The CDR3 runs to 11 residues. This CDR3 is CASSFPGELFF. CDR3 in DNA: TGTGCCAGCAGCTTTCCCGGGGAGCTGTTTTTT.

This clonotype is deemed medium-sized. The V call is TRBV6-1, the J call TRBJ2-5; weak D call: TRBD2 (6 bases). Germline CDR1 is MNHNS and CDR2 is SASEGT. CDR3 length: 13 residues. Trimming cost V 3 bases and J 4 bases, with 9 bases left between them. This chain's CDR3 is CASSELRGETQYF. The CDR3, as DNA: TGTGCCAGCAGTGAGCTGCGGGGAGAGACCCAGTACTTC.

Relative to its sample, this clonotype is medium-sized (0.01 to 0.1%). The CDR3 sequence: CASSFGNPENNEQFF. The CDR3 DNA is TGCGCCAGCAGCTTTGGGAACCCCGAGAACAATGAGCAGTTCTTC. The chain recombines TRBV5-1 with TRBJ2-1, with D hard to call. The CDR3 extends over 15 amino acids. V gave up 2 bases and J gave up 5 bases, with 14 bases separating them. Germline CDR1 is SGHRS and CDR2 is YFSETQ.

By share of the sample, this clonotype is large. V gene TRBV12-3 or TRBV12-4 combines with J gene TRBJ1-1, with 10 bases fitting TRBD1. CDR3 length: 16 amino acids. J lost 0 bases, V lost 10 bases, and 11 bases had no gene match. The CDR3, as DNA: TGTGCCATCAATGGGAGGGGGACAGGGGTGAACACTGAAGCTTTCTTT. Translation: CAINGRGTGVNTEAFF.

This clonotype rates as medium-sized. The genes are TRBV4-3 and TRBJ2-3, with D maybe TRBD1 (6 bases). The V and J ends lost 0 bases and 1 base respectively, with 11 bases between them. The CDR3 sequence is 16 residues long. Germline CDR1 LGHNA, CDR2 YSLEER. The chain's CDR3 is CASSQEGGHRTDTQYF. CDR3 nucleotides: TGCGCCAGCAGCCAAGAAGGGGGACACCGCACAGATACGCAGTATTTT.

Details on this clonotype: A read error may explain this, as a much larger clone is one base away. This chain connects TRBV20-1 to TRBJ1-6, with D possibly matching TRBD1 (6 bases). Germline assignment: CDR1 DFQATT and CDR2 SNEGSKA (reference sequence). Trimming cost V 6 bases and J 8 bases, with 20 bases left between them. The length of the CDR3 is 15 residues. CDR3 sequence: CSARGDMMWDSPLHF. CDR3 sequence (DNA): TGCAGTGCCCGTGGGGACATGATGTGGGATTCACCCCTCCACTTT.

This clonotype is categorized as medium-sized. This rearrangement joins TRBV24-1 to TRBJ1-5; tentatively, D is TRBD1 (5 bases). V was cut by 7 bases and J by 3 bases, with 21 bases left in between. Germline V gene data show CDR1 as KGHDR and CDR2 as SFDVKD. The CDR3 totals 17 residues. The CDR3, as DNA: TGTGCCACCAGCGGCGGCCACCGGGTCAGGGACAATCAGCCCCAGCATTTT. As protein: CATSGGHRVRDNQPQHF.

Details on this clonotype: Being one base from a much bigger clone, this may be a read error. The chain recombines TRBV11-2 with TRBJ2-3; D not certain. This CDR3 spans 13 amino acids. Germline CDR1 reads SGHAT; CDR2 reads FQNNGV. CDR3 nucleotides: TGTACCAGCAGCTTACGGTTCGGGGATACGCAGTATTTT. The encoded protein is CTSSLRFGDTQYF.

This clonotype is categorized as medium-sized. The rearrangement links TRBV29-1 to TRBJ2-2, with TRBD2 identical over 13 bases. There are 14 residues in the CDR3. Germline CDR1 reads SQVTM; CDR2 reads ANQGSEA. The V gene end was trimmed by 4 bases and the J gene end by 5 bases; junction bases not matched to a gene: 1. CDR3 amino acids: CSVGLAGGTGELFF. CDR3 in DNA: TGCAGCGTTGGACTAGCGGGGGGAACCGGGGAGCTGTTTTTT.

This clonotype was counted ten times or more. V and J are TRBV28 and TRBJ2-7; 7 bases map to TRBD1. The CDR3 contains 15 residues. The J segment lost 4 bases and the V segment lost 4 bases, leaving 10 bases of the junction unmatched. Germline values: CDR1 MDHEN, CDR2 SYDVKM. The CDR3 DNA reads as TGTGCCAGCAGTTCCCGGACAGGCCTAGGGTACGAGCAGTACTTC. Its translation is CASSSRTGLGYEQYF.

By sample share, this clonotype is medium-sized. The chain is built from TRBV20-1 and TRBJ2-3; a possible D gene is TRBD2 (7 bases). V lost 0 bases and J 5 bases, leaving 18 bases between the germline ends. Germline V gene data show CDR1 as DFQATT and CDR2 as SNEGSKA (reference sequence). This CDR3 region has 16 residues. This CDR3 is CSARDSLGGGGDTQYF. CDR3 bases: TGCAGTGCTAGAGATTCTCTGGGCGGGGGCGGAGATACGCAGTATTTT.

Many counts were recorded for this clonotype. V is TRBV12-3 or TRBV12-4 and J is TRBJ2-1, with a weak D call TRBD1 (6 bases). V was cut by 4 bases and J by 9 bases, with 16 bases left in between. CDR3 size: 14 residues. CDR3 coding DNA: TGTGCCAGCAGTTCCGAACAGGGTTTAAGTGAGCAGTTCTTC. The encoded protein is CASSSEQGLSEQFF.

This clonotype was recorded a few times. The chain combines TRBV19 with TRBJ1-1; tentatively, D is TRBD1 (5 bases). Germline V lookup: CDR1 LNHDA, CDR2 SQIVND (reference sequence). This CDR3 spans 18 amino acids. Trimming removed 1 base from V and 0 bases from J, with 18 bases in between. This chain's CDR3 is CASSIGEQAQSMNTEAFF. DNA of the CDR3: TGTGCCAGTAGTATAGGGGAACAGGCTCAGTCGATGAACACTGAAGCTTTCTTT.

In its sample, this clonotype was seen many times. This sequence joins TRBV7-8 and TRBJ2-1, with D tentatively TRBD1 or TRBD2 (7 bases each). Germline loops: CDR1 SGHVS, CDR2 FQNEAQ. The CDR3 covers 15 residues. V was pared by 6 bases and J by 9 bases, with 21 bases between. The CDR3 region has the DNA TGTGCCAGCAGTCAGGGGGGTGCGGGAGAGACTGAGCAGTTCTTC. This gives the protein CASSQGGAGETEQFF.

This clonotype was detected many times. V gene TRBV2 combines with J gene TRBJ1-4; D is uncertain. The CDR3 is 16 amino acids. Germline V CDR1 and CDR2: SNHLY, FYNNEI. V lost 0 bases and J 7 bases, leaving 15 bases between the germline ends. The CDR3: CASSEAKWPRGEKLFF. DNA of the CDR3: TGTGCCAGCAGTGAAGCAAAATGGCCACGTGGTGAAAAACTGTTTTTT.

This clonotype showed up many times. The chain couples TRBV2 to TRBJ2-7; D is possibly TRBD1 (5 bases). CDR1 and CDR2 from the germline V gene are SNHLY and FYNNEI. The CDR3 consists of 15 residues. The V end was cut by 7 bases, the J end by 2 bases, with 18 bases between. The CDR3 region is CASKFAVPGTYEQYF. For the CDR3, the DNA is TGTGCCAGCAAATTTGCCGTCCCAGGGACCTACGAGCAGTACTTC.

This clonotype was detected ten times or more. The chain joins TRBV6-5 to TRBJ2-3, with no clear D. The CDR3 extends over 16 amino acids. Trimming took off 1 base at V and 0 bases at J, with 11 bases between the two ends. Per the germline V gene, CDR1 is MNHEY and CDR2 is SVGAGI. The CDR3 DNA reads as TGTGCCAGCAGTTACTTGGCCTCAAGTAGCACAGATACGCAGTATTTT. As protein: CASSYLASSSTDTQYF.

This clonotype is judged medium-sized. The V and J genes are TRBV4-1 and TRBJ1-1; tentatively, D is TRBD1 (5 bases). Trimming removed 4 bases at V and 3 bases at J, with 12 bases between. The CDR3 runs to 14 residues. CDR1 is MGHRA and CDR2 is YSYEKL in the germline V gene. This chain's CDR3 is CASSRRGLDTEAFF. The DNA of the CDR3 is TGCGCCAGCAGCCGTCGGGGGTTGGACACTGAAGCTTTCTTT.

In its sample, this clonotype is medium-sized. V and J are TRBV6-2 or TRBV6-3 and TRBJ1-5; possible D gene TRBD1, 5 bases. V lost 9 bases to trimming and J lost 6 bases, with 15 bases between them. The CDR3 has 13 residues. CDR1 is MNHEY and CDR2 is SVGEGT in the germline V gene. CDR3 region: CARKRGDPQPQHF. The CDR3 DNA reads TGTGCCAGGAAGCGGGGGGACCCTCAGCCCCAGCATTTT.

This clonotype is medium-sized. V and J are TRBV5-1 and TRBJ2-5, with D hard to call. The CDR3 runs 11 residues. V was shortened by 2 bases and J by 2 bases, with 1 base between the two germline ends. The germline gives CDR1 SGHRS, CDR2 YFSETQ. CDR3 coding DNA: TGCGCCAGCAGCTTACAAGAGACCCAGTACTTC. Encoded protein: CASSLQETQYF.

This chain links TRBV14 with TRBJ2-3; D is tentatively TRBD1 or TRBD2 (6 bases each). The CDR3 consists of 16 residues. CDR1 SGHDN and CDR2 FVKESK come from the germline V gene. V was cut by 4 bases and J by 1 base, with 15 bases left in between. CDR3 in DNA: TGTGCCAGCAGCCGGGAGGTAACAGGGCGCACAGATACGCAGTATTTT. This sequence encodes CASSREVTGRTDTQYF.